What follows are 21 T cell receptor beta chains derived from one specimen sequenced in a study of blood T cell repertoires in COVID-19. Sequenced by immunoSEQ multiplex PCR; TCRdb stores in-frame clones only, minus some. The sample shows 100,000 to 150,000 clones, over 70% of them seen only once. Material for sequencing was peripheral blood. The receptors shown here come from a man aged 80 or over with active or convalescent COVID-19.

A single count supports this clone. The V gene is TRBV18, the J gene TRBJ2-2, with D possibly matching TRBD1 (6 bases). V lost 3 bases and J 3 bases, leaving 8 bases between the germline ends. Germline V lookup: CDR1 KGHSH, CDR2 LQKENI. The CDR3 spans 14 residues. The CDR3 DNA reads TGTGCCAGCTCACCTGGACAGTACACCGGGGAGCTGTTTTTT. This translates into CASSPGQYTGELFF.

The V call is TRBV7-2, the J call TRBJ2-2; D is ambiguous. This CDR3 comprises 15 residues. Trimming pared 5 bases from V and 0 bases from J, leaving 10 bases between. From germline, CDR1 is SGHTA and CDR2 FQGNSA. The CDR3 is CASSVGGANTGELFF. DNA of the CDR3: TGTGCCAGCAGCGTCGGCGGCGCGAACACCGGGGAGCTGTTTTTT.

CDR3 residues: CASSLQSRNSPLHF. DNA for the CDR3: TGTGCCAGCAGCTTACAAAGTAGAAATTCACCCCTCCACTTT. The rearrangement joins TRBV7-2 to TRBJ1-6, with unresolved D. The CDR3 spans 14 residues. The V and J ends lost 2 bases and 7 bases respectively, with 9 bases between them. Germline V gene lookup returns CDR1 SGHTA and CDR2 FQGNSA.

This clone came up a few times. This sequence joins TRBV9 and TRBJ1-6; D perhaps matches TRBD1 (6 bases). V was shortened by 6 bases and J by 9 bases, with 19 bases between the two germline ends. The CDR3 contains 15 residues. Germline V lookup: CDR1 SGDLS, CDR2 YYNGEE. CDR3 nucleotides: TGTGCCAGCACGACGGACAGAATCGGGATTTCACCCCTCCACTTT. This translates into CASTTDRIGISPLHF.

The chain joins TRBV10-2 to TRBJ1-5; D call uncertain. V was pared by 0 bases and J by 3 bases, with 6 bases between. CDR1 is WSHSY, CDR2 SAAADI, per germline. This CDR3 has 14 residues. This CDR3 reads CASSESEFNQPQHF. The CDR3, as DNA: TGCGCCAGCAGTGAGTCAGAGTTCAATCAGCCCCAGCATTTT.

The chain joins TRBV21-1 to TRBJ2-3; the D segment call TRBD1 is taken from the table without a DNA check. TRBV21-1 represents a pseudogene. This CDR3 has 15 residues. In nucleotides, the CDR3 is TGTGCCAGCAGCAGGAGGGACAGGGGAACAGATACGCAGTATTTT. As protein: CASSRRDRGTDTQYF.

The chain is built from TRBV11-2 and TRBJ2-5, with TRBD2 matching over 7 bases. Germline loops: CDR1 SGHAT, CDR2 FQNNGV. The CDR3 is 14 residues long. V lost 3 bases to trimming and J lost 4 bases; unmatched junction nucleotides: 5. The DNA for the CDR3 is TGTGCCAGCAGCTTTGCCGGGGGGAGAGAGACCCAGTACTTC. Translation: CASSFAGGRETQYF.

In its sample, this clone was seen a few times. The chain uses TRBV9 and TRBJ1-2; 8 bases map to TRBD1. The germline CDR1 and CDR2 sequences are SGDLS and YYNGEE. J gave up 8 bases and V 4 bases, and 7 bases lay outside the gene matches. The CDR3 totals 13 residues. In DNA form, the CDR3 reads TGTGCCAGCAGCATCGGACAGGGCGGCGGCTACACCTTC. Translation gives CASSIGQGGGYTF.

This rearrangement joins TRBV2 to TRBJ1-2; 8 bases fit TRBD1. There are 13 residues in the CDR3. J gave up 6 bases and V 6 bases, and 6 bases lay outside the gene matches. Germline V gives CDR1 SNHLY, CDR2 FYNNEI. The CDR3 DNA reads as TGTGCCAGCAGACTCGGGACAGGAGATGGCTACACCTTC. Amino acid sequence: CASRLGTGDGYTF.

This chain joins TRBV3-1 (or the pseudogene TRBV3-2) and TRBJ2-7; 8 positions agree with TRBD1. The CDR3 runs 13 residues. Germline V gene lookup returns CDR1 LGHDT and CDR2 YNNKEL (reference sequence). The junction had 4 bases not matched to a gene; V was cut back by 4 bases and J by 5 bases. The chain's CDR3 is CASSRRTGNEQYF. The CDR3 coding sequence is TGTGCCAGCAGCCGCCGGACAGGGAACGAGCAGTACTTC.

The rearrangement uses TRBV7-3 and TRBJ2-2; D unclear. CDR1 is SGHTA and CDR2 is FQGTGA in the germline V gene. V gave up 6 bases and J gave up 5 bases, with 10 bases separating them. The CDR3 contains 13 residues. CDR3 in DNA: TGTGCCAGCAGTCTTGGCCCGACCGGGGAGCTGTTTTTT. Its translation is CASSLGPTGELFF.

This sequence joins TRBV15 and TRBJ1-4, with 7 bases identical to TRBD1. Germline loops: CDR1 LNHNV, CDR2 YYDKDF (reference sequence). This CDR3 is built from 16 residues. The trim removed 2 bases at V and 6 bases at J, leaving 9 bases unmatched. The DNA of the CDR3 is TGTGCCACCAGCAGAAGGACAGACAGGGAGGATGAAAAACTGTTTTTT. As protein: CATSRRTDREDEKLFF.

The chain is built from TRBV4-3 and TRBJ2-3; TRBD2 agrees at 11 bases. The germline V gene encodes CDR1 LGHNA and CDR2 YSLEER. With V trimmed by 0 bases and J by 1 base, 9 bases remained unmatched. This CDR3 region has 19 residues. CDR3 nucleotides: TGCGCCAGCAGCCAAGAGCCCCCTAGCGGGGGGCGCCGCACAGATACGCAGTATTTT. This codes for CASSQEPPSGGRRTDTQYF.

This sequence joins TRBV20-1 and TRBJ2-4; no definite D call. The CDR3 covers 15 residues. Per germline, CDR1 DFQATT and CDR2 SNEGSKA (reference sequence). V gave up 3 bases and J gave up 0 bases, with 12 bases separating them. The CDR3 loop reads CSASRSDLAKNIQYF. The CDR3 coding sequence is TGCAGTGCTAGTCGCAGCGACCTAGCCAAAAACATTCAGTACTTC.

The CDR3 DNA sequence: TGCGCCAGCAGCCAAGAAGGAGGCTCTGGCTACACCTTC. Protein sequence: CASSQEGGSGYTF. The chain joins TRBV4-3 to TRBJ1-2; D gene uncertain. V lost 0 bases and J lost 7, with 9 bases in between. The germline V gene encodes CDR1 LGHNA and CDR2 YSLEER. This CDR3 contains 13 residues.

This chain joins TRBV28 and TRBJ1-2; the match to TRBD1 covers 8 bases. The V and J ends lost 3 bases and 0 bases, in that order; junction bases with no gene match: 12. This CDR3 comprises 18 residues. CDR1 and CDR2 (germline): MDHEN, SYDVKM. The CDR3 nucleotides read TGTGCCAGCAGTTTTGGGGGTGGACAGGGAAAAGCTAACTATGGCTACACCTTC. Translation: CASSFGGGQGKANYGYTF.

The chain couples TRBV5-1 to TRBJ2-2; 7 nucleotides line up with TRBD1. CDR3 length equals 14 residues. Germline V CDR1 and CDR2: SGHRS, YFSETQ. Trimming at V came to 2 bases and at J to 5 bases, leaving 3 bases not matched to a gene. CDR3 in DNA: TGCGCCAGCAGCTTCCAGGGGGAAACCGGGGAGCTGTTTTTT. It codes for CASSFQGETGELFF.

The V call is TRBV19, the J call TRBJ1-6; 8 bases are a match to TRBD1. The length of the CDR3 is 17 residues. The V gene end was trimmed by 10 bases and the J gene end by 1 base; junction bases not matched to a gene: 12. CDR1 and CDR2 from the germline V gene are LNHDA and SQIVND (reference sequence). The CDR3 sequence: CAIGQGYQPSYNSPLHF. DNA for the CDR3: TGTGCCATAGGACAGGGCTATCAACCGTCCTATAATTCACCCCTCCACTTT.

The rearrangement joins TRBV6-1 to TRBJ2-5; weak D call: TRBD1 (5 bases). Germline V gene sequence: CDR1 MNHNS, CDR2 SASEGT. Trimming stripped 1 base from V and 5 bases from J, with 17 bases between. The CDR3 sequence is 16 residues long. CDR3 loop: CASSEELNAPGETQYF. The CDR3 nucleotides are TGTGCCAGCAGTGAAGAGCTGAACGCTCCAGGGGAGACCCAGTACTTC.

There are a few counts of this clone. CDR3: CASSGRGQGEYEQYF. As DNA, the CDR3 is TGTGCCAGCAGCGGGAGGGGACAGGGCGAATACGAGCAGTACTTC. V is TRBV11-2 and J is TRBJ2-7; TRBD1 matches at 9 bases. The V segment lost 5 bases and the J segment 4 bases; nucleotides outside the gene matches: 9. Per the germline V gene, CDR1 is SGHAT and CDR2 is FQNNGV. This CDR3 contains 15 residues.

The chain employs TRBV30 and TRBJ2-7; no definite D call. This CDR3 contains 12 residues. CDR1 is GTSNPN, CDR2 SVGIG, per germline (reference sequence). V lost 2 bases to trimming and J lost 3 bases, with 8 bases between them. Written as DNA, the CDR3 is TGTGCCTGGAGTAACAGAGACTACGAGCAGTACTTC. This sequence encodes CAWSNRDYEQYF.